Sequencing of this T cell receptor beta chain was carried out in a study of shared clonotypes between healthy human individuals. The repertoire was sequenced with immunoSEQ multiplex PCR; TCRdb's copy has only in-frame clones and lacks some. This table holds hundreds of thousands of clones, about nine tenths found once. Source material: memory CD8+ T cells sorted from blood. Subset indicated: CD45RO+ cells pooled with CCR7-negative TemRA cells. The receptor was isolated from a man aged 18 to 30 in good health.

CDR3 DNA sequence: TGCGCCAGCAGCCAAGGGCACCTAGCGGGGGGATCATACTACGAGCAGTACTTC. Translation: CASSQGHLAGGSYYEQYF. V is TRBV4-1 and J is TRBJ2-7, with 11 positions matching TRBD2. J gave up 3 bases and V 1 base, and 11 bases lay outside the gene matches. Germline lookup yields CDR1 MGHRA and CDR2 YSYEKL. The length of the CDR3 is 18 residues.